The TCR beta chain described here comes from a study of neurological immune-mediated disorders. Turning to the study itself: Multiple sclerosis patients numbered some 35, with approximately 31 relapsing-remitting and 3 secondary progressive.

This clonotype was detected ten times or more. The CDR3 has 14 amino acids. The V and J ends lost 2 bases and 1 base respectively, with 10 bases between them. Germline V gene lookup returns CDR1 DFQATT and CDR2 SNEGSKA (reference sequence). 5'RACE employing 10-nucleotide random UMIs yielded the cDNA. MiXCR, run by TCRdb on the 5' RACE reads, gives a single entry per CDR3 protein. The sample includes some 65,000 distinct CDR3 sequences, approximately 4.2% seen only once; the top ten take approximately 2.7%. This TCR came from a man in his fifties or sixties with multiple sclerosis. The chain joins TRBV20-1 to TRBJ2-3; no definite D call. Sample: PBMCs. Here the CDR3 reads CSARWERRTDTQYF. The CDR3 nucleotides read TGCAGTGCTAGATGGGAACGGCGCACAGATACGCAGTATTTT.